The next 10 T cell receptor beta chains were all read from a single sample in a study of shared clonotypes between healthy human individuals. TCRdb's copy holds only in-frame clones and misses some; the assay was immunoSEQ multiplex PCR. The sample includes about 800,000 clones, about 96% seen only once; the top ten take about 0.25%. CD45RO-negative, CCR7-selected cells formed the naive CD8 fraction, which excluded terminally differentiated effector memory CD45RA+ cells. The sequenced sample consisted of naive CD8+ T cells sorted from blood. The receptors come from a man aged 25 to 40 in good health.

This rearrangement joins TRBV7-2 to TRBJ2-1, with D uncertain. Germline values: CDR1 SGHTA, CDR2 FQGNSA. V dropped 0 bases and J dropped 5 bases, with 8 bases sitting between them. The CDR3 totals 14 residues. The CDR3 is CASSLAPQDNEQFF. The CDR3 region has the DNA TGTGCCAGCAGCTTAGCCCCGCAGGACAATGAGCAGTTCTTC.

This clone came up once. The chain couples TRBV28 to TRBJ1-1; unclear D gene. Per the germline V gene, CDR1 is MDHEN and CDR2 is SYDVKM. Trimming removed 1 base at V and 5 bases at J, with 17 bases between. This CDR3 is built from 16 residues. This chain's CDR3 is CASSLFGGLLQTEAFF. The CDR3 DNA reads as TGTGCCAGCAGTTTATTCGGTGGACTTTTACAGACTGAAGCTTTCTTT.

This rearrangement joins TRBV5-5 to TRBJ2-2; possible D gene TRBD2, 6 bases. Germline V gene data show CDR1 as SGHKS and CDR2 as YYEKEE (reference sequence). Trimming removed 7 bases at V and 3 bases at J, with 10 bases between. The CDR3 is 13 residues long. The CDR3 nucleotides are TGTGCCAGCGGGCGGAGGGACACCGGGGAGCTGTTTTTT. Its protein is CASGRRDTGELFF.

The rearrangement uses TRBV19 and TRBJ2-1; D is possibly TRBD2 (6 bases). This CDR3 spans 13 amino acids. The V end lost 5 bases, the J end lost 6 bases, and 11 bases lay between the germline ends. Germline V gene lookup returns CDR1 LNHDA and CDR2 SQIVND (reference sequence). The CDR3 bases are TGTGCCAGTAGTCCTAGCGCCGTCAATGAGCAGTTCTTC. Protein sequence: CASSPSAVNEQFF.

Of note for this clone: Different DNA sequences within this sample yield the same CDR3. For the CDR3, the DNA is TGTGCCAGCAGCGTATCAACATCGGGTAACAATGAGCAGTTCTTC. Its translation: CASSVSTSGNNEQFF. The genes are TRBV9 and TRBJ2-1; D unclear. V was clipped by 1 base and J by 5 bases, with 13 bases between them. Germline CDR1 reads SGDLS; CDR2 reads YYNGEE. The CDR3 has 15 residues.

The CDR3 DNA is TGTGCCAGCAGCTTAGCAGGAATCCGCGAGCAGTACTTC. Residues: CASSLAGIREQYF. This sequence joins TRBV7-9 and TRBJ2-7; D is ambiguous. The germline V and J ends were trimmed by 0 bases and 6 bases, with 9 bases remaining between them. Germline assignment: CDR1 SEHNR and CDR2 FQNEAQ (reference sequence). CDR3 length: 13 residues.

The V and J genes are TRBV27 and TRBJ2-2, with D maybe TRBD1 (5 bases). The length of the CDR3 is 15 residues. Germline V CDR1 and CDR2: MNHEY, SMNVEV (reference sequence). Trimming shortened V by 0 bases and J by 1 base, and 6 bases separated the two germline ends. CDR3 in DNA: TGTGCCAGCAGTTTATCCGACAGGAACACCGGGGAGCTGTTTTTT. This encodes CASSLSDRNTGELFF.

This rearrangement joins TRBV11-2 to TRBJ2-7, with D possibly TRBD2 on 6 matching bases. The CDR3 runs to 14 residues. CDR1 and CDR2 (germline): SGHAT, FQNNGV. The germline V and J ends were trimmed by 5 bases and 1 base, with 12 bases remaining between them. In DNA form, the CDR3 reads TGTGCCAGCAGCGGAGGGAGCCTTTCCTACGAGCAGTACTTC. It specifies CASSGGSLSYEQYF.

The chain is built from TRBV29-1 and TRBJ2-1; D not resolved. V lost 5 bases and J lost 1, with 9 bases in between. Per the germline V gene, CDR1 is SQVTM and CDR2 is ANQGSEA. The CDR3 is 13 amino acids. CDR3 in DNA: TGCAGCGTTATGGGGTTTTCCTACAATGAGCAGTTCTTC. Protein sequence: CSVMGFSYNEQFF.

V is TRBV5-6 and J is TRBJ2-5, with a weak D call TRBD2 (6 bases). The CDR3 has 14 amino acids. V was clipped by 0 bases and J by 3 bases, with 9 bases between them. Looked up from germline, CDR1 is SGHDT and CDR2 is YYEEEE. The CDR3 DNA reads TGTGCCAGCAGCTTGGGGCTAGCGAAAGAGACCCAGTACTTC. Its protein is CASSLGLAKETQYF. The variable domain in full, completed from reference TRBV5-6 and TRBJ2-5, reads DAGVTQSPTHLIKTRGQQVTLRCSPKSGHDTVSWYQQALGQGPQFIFQYYEEEERQRGNFPDRFSGHQFPNYSSELNVNALLLGDSALYLCASSLGLAKETQYFGPGTRLLVL.